This record looks at one TCR beta chain sequence and its context. The data originate from a study of blood T cell repertoires in COVID-19. About the study: The United States, Italy and Spain provided the acute and convalescent COVID-19 samples. T cells, B-cell-depleted T cells, or PBMCs provided the cDNA or gDNA that served as material.

This CDR3 region has 13 residues. Per germline, CDR1 KGHSH and CDR2 LQKENI. V lost 6 bases to trimming and J lost 6 bases; unmatched junction nucleotides: 8. In the original workflow: Amplification of reference gene primers provided the estimated nucleated cell counts. Profiled with immunoSEQ multiplex PCR; TCRdb holds only in-frame clones, not every one. That table supplies the V and J calls and clone size; D and trimming were determined from the DNA. The sample holds about 140,000 clones, 80% to 85% seen once. The V call is TRBV18, the J call TRBJ2-7; 7 nucleotides agree with TRBD1. The clonotype originates from a human donor in a cohort sampled during active COVID-19. Sample: peripheral blood. Written as DNA, the CDR3 is TGTGCCAGCTCCGCTACAGGGGAAGGCGAGCAGTACTTC. Amino acid sequence: CASSATGEGEQYF.